This T cell receptor beta chain was sequenced for a study of blood T cell repertoires in COVID-19. In the study overall: The cDNA or gDNA used as material had been derived from T cells, B-cell-depleted T cells, or PBMCs.

Germline CDR1 and CDR2: LGHNA and YSLEER. The CDR3 consists of 15 residues. V was pared by 0 bases and J by 4 bases, with 5 bases of the junction left unmatched. The assay was immunoSEQ multiplex PCR, and TCRdb's table has in-frame clones only and misses some. Among approximately 110,000 clones, about 85% were seen once, and the ten largest hold 3% to 3.5%. Sequencing input: peripheral blood. The chain uses TRBV4-3 and TRBJ1-1, with TRBD1 matching over 7 bases. The TCR comes from a man aged 35 to 55 with acute or convalescent COVID-19. The CDR3: CASSQDRGLGTEAFF. For the CDR3, the DNA is TGCGCCAGCAGCCAAGATAGGGGGCTTGGCACTGAAGCTTTCTTT.